The present T cell receptor beta chain was sequenced within a study of prognosis after radiotherapy for stage I lung cancer. General study points: Counts of unique TCR clones fell following stereotactic body radiation therapy, median about 9,700 versus 6,500. Reduced Shannon entropy following stereotactic body radiation therapy was recorded in patients who developed distant metastases.

In this sample, this clonotype turned up many times. Its antigen is still unknown. Germline loops: CDR1 LNHDA, CDR2 SQIVND (reference sequence). The CDR3 covers 16 residues. Deletions cut 3 bases from V and 6 bases from J, with 17 bases between. Two-round multiplex PCR on genomic DNA was the method by which TCR beta CDR3 was amplified. Used in first-round PCR were primers specific to each TRBV and TRBJ gene. There were universal primers used in the second PCR round. TCRdb called the multiplex PCR reads again in MiXCR, with one record for every CDR3 protein. This table holds 20,000 to 30,000 distinct CDR3 sequences, just over 40% found once.

The specimen comprised PBMCs, sampled before or after stereotactic body radiation therapy (not recorded which). This receptor was obtained from a donor over 45 with non-small cell lung cancer. V gene TRBV19 combines with J gene TRBJ2-2; D might be TRBD2 (6 bases). CDR3 sequence reads: CASSIVTGWGAGELFF. For the CDR3, the DNA is TGTGCCAGTAGTATCGTTACAGGATGGGGGGCCGGGGAGCTGTTTTTT.